The 19 T cell receptor beta chains given below trace back to one sample, sequenced in a study of T cells in Graves' hyperthyroidism and ophthalmopathy. TCR beta CDR3 region amplification was performed from RNA transcripts. Using the HTBI primer set, a first-round RT-PCR was run on the TCR CDR3. TCRdb analysed the multiplex PCR reads with MiXCR anew, one entry per CDR3 protein. The table records around 340,000 distinct CDR3 sequences, approximately 16% of them present only once. Sequencing was performed on blood. All receptors derive from a man between 25 and 39 years old with Graves' hyperthyroidism.

This clonotype has ten or more counts. This chain connects TRBV5-1 to TRBJ2-7; D gene unclear. Trimming pared 2 bases from V and 2 bases from J, leaving 14 bases between. This CDR3 region has 15 residues. Germline V gene lookup returns CDR1 SGHRS and CDR2 YFSETQ. CDR3 residues: CASSLRANPPYEQYF. The CDR3 DNA follows: TGCGCCAGCAGCTTAAGGGCCAATCCACCCTACGAGCAGTACTTC. The complete variable domain, with remaining parts taken from reference TRBV5-1 and TRBJ2-7, reads KAGVTQTPRYLIKTRGQQVTLSCSPISGHRSVSWYQQTPGQGLQFLFEYFSETQRNKGNFPGRFSGRQFSNSRSEMNVSTLELGDSALYLCASSLRANPPYEQYFGPGTRLTVT.

This clonotype was seen repeatedly, ten times or more. The V and J genes are TRBV20-1 and TRBJ1-5, with D unresolved. V was clipped by 7 bases and J by 1 base, with 17 bases between them. Germline V gene lookup returns CDR1 DFQATT and CDR2 SNEGSKA (reference sequence). CDR3 length: 15 amino acids. CDR3 DNA: TGCAGTGTCATCCGGGGATCGGGGAGCAATCAGCCCCAGCATTTT. Residues: CSVIRGSGSNQPQHF.

The chain combines TRBV12-3 or TRBV12-4 with TRBJ2-3; 7 bases fit TRBD2. V was clipped by 6 bases and J by 3 bases; unmatched bases: 9. The CDR3 spans 15 residues. The CDR3 loop is CASSWGGSGTDTQYF. CDR3 nucleotide sequence: TGTGCCAGCAGCTGGGGGGGTAGCGGTACAGATACGCAGTATTTT.

This clonotype has a count of ten or more. V usage is TRBV7-9 and J usage is TRBJ2-1; weak D call: TRBD1 (6 bases). Germline-derived CDR1 and CDR2 are SEHNR and FQNEAQ (reference sequence). Trimming took off 3 bases at V and 6 bases at J, with 12 bases between the two ends. The CDR3 contains 14 residues. CDR3 nucleotides: TGTGCCAGCAGCTTGACAGGACCAATCAATGAGCAGTTCTTC. It specifies CASSLTGPINEQFF.

This clonotype was found many times. The chain uses TRBV10-1 and TRBJ2-3, with TRBD1 identical over 7 bases. The junction had 13 bases not matched to a gene; V was cut back by 6 bases and J by 4 bases. This CDR3 has 16 residues. Germline loops: CDR1 WNHNN, CDR2 SYGVQD (reference sequence). The CDR3: CASSRLEGAMADTQYF. The DNA of the CDR3 is TGCGCCAGCAGCCGTCTAGAGGGGGCCATGGCAGATACGCAGTATTTT.

This clonotype was seen ten or more times. The chain carries TRBV2 and TRBJ2-1, with D uncertain. Between the trimmed V and J ends, which lost 7 bases and 6 bases, there was a span of 7 bases. From germline, CDR1 is SNHLY and CDR2 FYNNEI. This CDR3 contains 11 residues. CDR3 DNA sequence: TGTGCCAGCATTCTGGTCAATGAGCAGTTCTTC. This sequence encodes CASILVNEQFF. Full variable domain (rest looked up from reference TRBV2 and TRBJ2-1): EPEVTQTPSHQVTQMGQEVILRCVPISNHLYFYWYRQILGQKVEFLVSFYNNEISEKSEIFDDQFSVERPDGSNFTLKIRSTKLEDSAMYFCASILVNEQFFGPGTRLTVL.

The chain couples TRBV29-1 to TRBJ2-3; possibly TRBD1 for D (6 bases). The germline CDR1 and CDR2 sequences are SQVTM and ANQGSEA. There are 12 residues in the CDR3. V shed 6 bases and J shed 2 bases, with 9 bases lying between them. CDR3 amino acids: CSVGAFTDTQYF. CDR3 nucleotide sequence: TGCAGCGTGGGGGCATTCACAGATACGCAGTATTTT.

This clonotype has a count of ten or more. The chain uses TRBV3-1 and TRBJ2-3; D is undetermined. The CDR3 has 14 amino acids. Deletions cut 1 base from V and 4 bases from J, with 9 bases between. Germline V gives CDR1 LGHDT, CDR2 YNNKEL (reference sequence). DNA of the CDR3: TGTGCCAGCAGCCAAGGGGCTCCTCCAGATACGCAGTATTTT. This sequence encodes CASSQGAPPDTQYF.

This clonotype was seen at least ten times. This chain joins TRBV3-1 and TRBJ2-7; D is possibly TRBD1 (6 bases). This CDR3 is 16 amino acids long. The V and J ends lost 4 bases and 4 bases respectively, with 20 bases between them. In germline, CDR1 is LGHDT, CDR2 YNNKEL (reference sequence). CDR3 nucleotide sequence: TGTGCCAGCAGCCCCCTCGGCACAGGGTTTACGTACGAGCAGTACTTC. Its translation is CASSPLGTGFTYEQYF.

The V call is TRBV2, the J call TRBJ2-7; 13 nucleotides align to TRBD2. From germline, CDR1 is SNHLY and CDR2 FYNNEI. V trimming: 6 bases; J trimming: 2 bases; junction bases outside the gene matches: 4. The CDR3 has 15 residues. CDR3 region: CASRGGTSGTYEQYF. As DNA, the CDR3 is TGTGCCAGCAGAGGCGGGACTAGCGGGACCTACGAGCAGTACTTC.

J is TRBJ2-7 and V is TRBV4-1; possibly TRBD1 or TRBD2 for D (5 bases each). V was trimmed by 1 base and J by 12 bases, leaving 16 bases between them. The CDR3 consists of 13 residues. Germline V lookup: CDR1 MGHRA, CDR2 YSYEKL. CDR3 loop: CASSQVVRDDRYF. CDR3 in DNA: TGCGCCAGCAGCCAAGTCGTACGGGACGATCGGTACTTC.

The chain couples TRBV19 to TRBJ2-2, with D maybe TRBD1 (6 bases). The V and J ends lost 2 bases and 0 bases respectively, with 10 bases between them. From germline, CDR1 is LNHDA and CDR2 SQIVND (reference sequence). This CDR3 comprises 16 residues. In DNA, the CDR3 is TGTGCCAGTAGTATACTGGGACAAACGAACACCGGGGAGCTGTTTTTT. This encodes CASSILGQTNTGELFF.

The rearrangement links TRBV20-1 to TRBJ1-5; D remains ambiguous. V was cut by 3 bases and J by 4 bases, with 10 bases left in between. This CDR3 is 13 amino acids long. CDR1 and CDR2 (germline): DFQATT, SNEGSKA (reference sequence). In nucleotides, the CDR3 is TGCAGTGCTAGGAGACCGCCAAATCAGCCCCAGCATTTT. Its protein product is CSARRPPNQPQHF.

In this sample, this clonotype turned up many times. CDR3: CASSPRQGRRKNTDTQYF. The CDR3 DNA is TGTGCCAGCAGCCCTAGACAGGGGAGGAGAAAAAACACAGATACGCAGTATTTT. The chain has TRBV11-2 and TRBJ2-3, with TRBD1 matching over 8 bases. This CDR3 comprises 18 residues. The germline gives CDR1 SGHAT, CDR2 FQNNGV. V shed 5 bases, J shed 2 bases, and the junction held 15 bases outside the gene matches.

This chain joins TRBV6-2 or TRBV6-3 and TRBJ2-3; TRBD1 is a possible D gene (5 bases). Trimming shortened V by 0 bases and J by 1 base, and 14 bases separated the two germline ends. Germline loops: CDR1 MNHEY, CDR2 SVGEGT. The CDR3 runs 17 residues. CDR3 amino acids: CASSYSHQGRGTDTQYF. The CDR3 coding sequence is TGTGCCAGCAGTTACTCACACCAGGGTCGAGGCACAGATACGCAGTATTTT.

The V and J genes are TRBV5-4 and TRBJ2-2; possibly TRBD1 for D (6 bases). The V gene lost 3 bases and the J gene lost 3 bases, with 15 bases spanning the gap. Germline V gene lookup returns CDR1 SGHNT and CDR2 YYREEE (reference sequence). This CDR3 comprises 16 residues. The DNA for the CDR3 is TGTGCCAGCAGCTCTACAGGGATTGGGGACACCGGGGAGCTGTTTTTT. This sequence encodes CASSSTGIGDTGELFF.

This clonotype was observed a handful of times. The V call is TRBV4-1, the J call TRBJ1-2; D gene unclear. Germline V gene lookup returns CDR1 MGHRA and CDR2 YSYEKL. The CDR3 extends over 15 amino acids. Trimming removed 4 bases from V and 4 bases from J, with 16 bases in between. The CDR3 nucleotides are TGCGCCAGCAGCCTTGGAGCTGGGCTAGGCTATGGCTACACCTTC. Translating it yields CASSLGAGLGYGYTF.

This clonotype was observed many times. The rearrangement uses TRBV28 and TRBJ1-2, with D possibly matching TRBD1 (5 bases). V was pared by 2 bases and J by 5 bases, with 12 bases between. CDR3 length: 14 residues. From germline, CDR1 is MDHEN and CDR2 SYDVKM. CDR3 sequence reads: CASSLRGAIYGYTF. The CDR3 DNA reads as TGTGCCAGCAGTTTAAGGGGCGCGATTTATGGCTACACCTTC.

This clonotype was detected only a few times. J is TRBJ2-1 and V is TRBV12-3 or TRBV12-4; tentatively, D is TRBD2 (6 bases). The germline V and J ends were trimmed by 7 bases and 8 bases, with 21 bases remaining between them. The CDR3 runs to 15 residues. This CDR3 reads CASIPIPGTRDEQFF. CDR3 DNA: TGTGCCAGCATACCCATCCCCGGGACTCGCGATGAGCAGTTCTTC.